Shown below are 9 T cell receptor beta chains from a single sample sequenced in a study of T cells in women clearing cervical HPV infection. TCRdb's copy holds only in-frame clones and misses some; the assay was immunoSEQ multiplex PCR. The sample shows 20,000 to 25,000 clones, and roughly 2.5% sits with its ten largest clones. The sequenced sample consisted of blood buffy coat. These TCRs come from a woman between 18 and 70 years old with a cervical HPV16 infection that either progressed to CIN3+ or cleared (not recorded which).

Notes on this clone: The CDR3 end is not reached by the read, which stops 3 residues before it; the germline J gene fills it in. The V call is TRBV2, the J call TRBJ2-2, with TRBD2 as a possible D gene (5 bases). CDR3 size: 15 residues. Germline V gives CDR1 SNHLY, CDR2 FYNNEI. Trimming shortened V by 8 bases and J by 5 bases, and 18 bases separated the two germline ends. The covered CDR3 bases are TGTGCCAGCTCCTTTTCGCTGAGCGGTACCGGGGAG. Translating it yields CASSFSLSGTGE. From start to end, the CDR3 is CASSFSLSGTGELFF. Filled out from reference TRBV2 and TRBJ2-2, the complete variable domain reads EPEVTQTPSHQVTQMGQEVILRCVPISNHLYFYWYRQILGQKVEFLVSFYNNEISEKSEIFDDQFSVERPDGSNFTLKIRSTKLEDSAMYFCASSFSLSGTGELFFGEGSRLTVL.

Remarks on this clone: The CDR3 goes on 3 residues after the read ends, and that part is filled in from the germline J gene. The sample holds other DNA sequences that translate to the same CDR3. The chain combines TRBV11-2 with TRBJ1-2, with D possibly being TRBD1 (6 bases). Trimming took off 1 base at V and 3 bases at J, with 12 bases between the two ends. The CDR3 length is 15 residues. Germline V CDR1 and CDR2: SGHAT, FQNNGV. This CDR3 reads CASSLVQGQDYGYTF. The DNA read from the CDR3 is TGTGCCAGCAGCTTAGTGCAGGGACAAGACTATGGC.

Concerning this clone: Read coverage stops 3 residues before the CDR3 terminus; the germline J gene supplies the remainder. The chain combines TRBV6-2 or TRBV6-3 with TRBJ1-1; 7 nucleotides agree with TRBD1. Germline lookup yields CDR1 MNHEY and CDR2 SVGEGT. The CDR3 runs to 15 residues. J was trimmed by 0 bases and V by 4 bases; bases with no gene match: 5. The CDR3 DNA, read in part, is TGTGCCAGCAGTTTCGAACAGGGGATGAACACTGAA. It translates to CASSFEQGMNTE. Given in full, the CDR3 is CASSFEQGMNTEAFF.

Comment on this clone: The DNA ends 3 residues before the CDR3 does, and the rest of the CDR3 is filled in from the germline J gene. V gene TRBV5-1 combines with J gene TRBJ2-7; the D is unclear. The germline V and J ends were trimmed by 0 bases and 3 bases, with 10 bases remaining between them. The germline V gene has CDR1 SGHRS and CDR2 YFSETQ. This CDR3 is 14 amino acids long. CDR3 region: CASSLGHTSYEQYF. CDR3 DNA, as far as it was read: TGCGCCAGCAGCTTGGGGCATACGAGCTACGAG. The variable domain in full, completed from reference TRBV5-1 and TRBJ2-7, reads KAGVTQTPRYLIKTRGQQVTLSCSPISGHRSVSWYQQTPGQGLQFLFEYFSETQRNKGNFPGRFSGRQFSNSRSEMNVSTLELGDSALYLCASSLGHTSYEQYFGPGTRLTVT.

The CDR3 reads CASSSLGGDQPQHF. The covered CDR3 bases are TGTGCCAGCAGCTCGCTTGGGGGGGATCAGCCC. This rearrangement joins TRBV7-2 to TRBJ1-5; tentatively, D is TRBD1 (5 bases). Coverage ceases 3 residues before the CDR3 finishes, and the germline J gene fills in the end. The CDR3 spans 14 residues. Germline assignment: CDR1 SGHTA and CDR2 FQGNSA. The V end was cut by 4 bases, the J end by 5 bases, with 12 bases between.

A word on this clone: The DNA ends 3 residues before the CDR3 does, and the rest of the CDR3 is filled in from the germline J gene. V gene TRBV6-1 combines with J gene TRBJ1-1; TRBD1 aligns across 7 bases. J gave up 5 bases and V 4 bases, and 4 bases lay outside the gene matches. Germline assignment: CDR1 MNHNS and CDR2 SASEGT. This CDR3 is 13 amino acids long. The DNA read from the CDR3 is TGTGCCAGCAGTGCGCAGGGGGGAACTGAA. It translates to CASSAQGGTE. The full CDR3 reads CASSAQGGTEAFF.

A remark on this clone: The read ends 3 residues shy of where the CDR3 ends; the end is completed using the germline J gene. This same CDR3 is encoded by further DNA sequences in the sample. V usage is TRBV10-3 and J usage is TRBJ1-1; 7 positions match TRBD1. CDR1 ENHRY and CDR2 SYGVKD come from the germline V gene. The CDR3 runs 14 residues. Losses at the gene ends were 4 bases for V and 4 bases for J; bases not matched to a gene: 6. The CDR3 spells CAISAGQQGTEAFF. The CDR3 bases that were read are TGTGCCATCAGTGCGGGACAGCAGGGCACTGAA.

On this clone: The read halts 3 residues ahead of the CDR3 end, with the missing end drawn from the germline J gene. The chain recombines TRBV19 with TRBJ2-7; 7 nucleotides match TRBD1. Trimming took 4 bases from V and 6 from J; bases not matched to a gene: 9. The CDR3 covers 14 residues. Germline V gene lookup returns CDR1 LNHDA and CDR2 SQIVND (reference sequence). CDR3 protein: CASSTSGTAFEQYF. The sequenced part of the CDR3 DNA is TGTGCCAGTAGTACCTCCGGGACAGCCTTCGAG.

Concerning this clone: The CDR3 end lies 3 residues beyond the end of the read and is filled in from the germline J gene. V gene TRBV5-1 combines with J gene TRBJ1-1; the match to TRBD1 covers 8 bases. The CDR3 has 15 amino acids. The V gene's germline CDR1 is SGHRS and CDR2 YFSETQ. Unmatched junction bases numbered 14, after V lost 7 bases and J lost 6 bases. The chain's CDR3 is CASSDREGTVSEAFF. The sequenced CDR3 bases are TGCGCCAGCTCGGACAGGGAAGGTACGGTATCTGAA. The full variable domain, completed using reference TRBV5-1 and TRBJ1-1, is KAGVTQTPRYLIKTRGQQVTLSCSPISGHRSVSWYQQTPGQGLQFLFEYFSETQRNKGNFPGRFSGRQFSNSRSEMNVSTLELGDSALYLCASSDREGTVSEAFFGQGTRLTVV.